These T cell receptor beta chains were read from a single sample in a study of blood T cell repertoires in COVID-19. The method was immunoSEQ multiplex PCR; TCRdb's version includes in-frame clones alone and lacks a portion of them. The table lists almost 250,000 clones, 85% to 90% of them singletons, with more than 3.5% in the top ten. Sequenced sample: PBMCs or T cells enriched from blood (not recorded which). These receptor sequences come from a woman aged 30 to 39 who had recovered from COVID-19. The CDR3 runs from the conserved cysteine through the conserved F or W. D genes are given only for firm matches. A row's size may be missing; if present it is once, few, many or a size class.

NA	14	TRBV9	NA	TRBJ1-1	TGTGCCAGCAGCGTAGATTCGACTAATCGTGAAGCTTTCTTT	CASSVDSTNREAFF
NA	18	TRBV4-2	NA	TRBJ2-1	TGTGCCAGCAGCCAAGTGGGTTTGGGGGGACCTAGTGGAAATGAGCAGTTCTTC	CASSQVGLGGPSGNEQFF
NA	16	TRBV10-3	NA	TRBJ2-1	TGTGCCATCAGTGAGTCGCGCGGGACGGGCTACAATGAGCAGTTCTTC	CAISESRGTGYNEQFF
NA	18	TRBV30	NA	TRBJ2-6	TGTGCCTGGAGTGTATTACCGGTTCTAAGCTCTGGGGCCAACGTCCTGACTTTC	CAWSVLPVLSSGANVLTF
once	12	TRBV10-3	NA	TRBJ2-7	TGTGCCATCAGTGAGACATACTACGAGCAGTACTTC	CAISETYYEQYF
few	15	TRBV5-8	NA	TRBJ1-6	TGTGCCAGCAGACCCAGGGGCTCCTATAATTCACCCCTCCACTTT	CASRPRGSYNSPLHF
few	14	TRBV19	NA	TRBJ1-1	TGTGCCAGTAGTACCCCCGGGGGGGGCACTGAAGCTTTCTTT	CASSTPGGGTEAFF
NA	15	TRBV19	NA	TRBJ1-1	TGTGCCAGTACTTCTATGGGGGGGCAGAACACTGAAGCTTTCTTT	CASTSMGGQNTEAFF
NA	16	TRBV27	NA	TRBJ2-3	TGTGCCAGCAGTTTTGGCGGGACGGGTCTCACAGATACGCAGTATTTT	CASSFGGTGLTDTQYF
NA	16	TRBV5-1	NA	TRBJ2-3	TGCGCCAGCAGCTTGGGTCAGGGGTCTAGCACAGATACGCAGTATTTT	CASSLGQGSSTDTQYF
NA	16	TRBV28	NA	TRBJ1-5	TGTGCCAGCAGTTTACCCGGGGGGATCGGCAATCAGCCCCAGCATTTT	CASSLPGGIGNQPQHF
NA	13	TRBV28	TRBD1	TRBJ2-7	TGTGCCAGCAGCTTGGGACAGGGTCTCGAGCAGTACTTC	CASSLGQGLEQYF
NA	16	TRBV6-2/TRBV6-3	NA	TRBJ1-5	TGTGCCAGCAGTCGTTATACAGGGACCAAGGATCAGCCCCAGCATTTT	CASSRYTGTKDQPQHF
NA	15	TRBV27	NA	TRBJ1-4	TGTGCCAGCAGTTTATTGGGGATTGGGGGGGAAAAACTGTTTTTT	CASSLLGIGGEKLFF
once	14	TRBV15	NA	TRBJ2-2	TGTGCCACCAGCCTGGGCCCGGACACCGGGGAGCTGTTTTTT	CATSLGPDTGELFF
NA	20	TRBV13	NA	TRBJ1-1	TGTGCCAGCAGCTTAGTCCATCTTTGGGAGGATAGCGACTTGAACACTGAAGCTTTCTTT	CASSLVHLWEDSDLNTEAFF
NA	14	TRBV6-5	NA	TRBJ1-2	TGTGCCAGCAGCCCCGGTTCGGGGAGGTATGGCTACACCTTC	CASSPGSGRYGYTF
NA	14	TRBV28	NA	TRBJ2-5	TGTGCCAGCAGTTTAGGTCACAGGCAAGAGACCCAGTACTTC	CASSLGHRQETQYF
few	14	TRBV18	TRBD1	TRBJ1-2	TGTGCCAGCTCACCGACAGGGTATGGCTATGGCTACACCTTC	CASSPTGYGYGYTF
once	16	TRBV18	TRBD1	TRBJ1-5	TGTGCCAGCTCAAACGACAGGGCTTATAGCAATCAGCCCCAGCATTTT	CASSNDRAYSNQPQHF
NA	17	TRBV30	TRBD1	TRBJ1-2	TGTGCCTGGAGTCTGGGACAGGGAACCCCTCAAGGCTATGGCTACACCTTC	CAWSLGQGTPQGYGYTF
NA	14	TRBV29-1	TRBD1	TRBJ1-1	TGCAGCGTTCGGGTCATCGCAGGGGGCACTGAAGCTTTCTTT	CSVRVIAGGTEAFF
NA	15	TRBV5-1	NA	TRBJ2-7	TGCGCCAGCAGCTTGGGGGCGGGAACCTCCTACGAGCAGTACTTC	CASSLGAGTSYEQYF
NA	14	TRBV7-9	TRBD1	TRBJ1-2	TGTGCCAGCAGCACCCGGGACAGCCCCTATGGCTACACCTTC	CASSTRDSPYGYTF
NA	13	TRBV12-3/TRBV12-4	NA	TRBJ2-5	TGTGCCAGCAGTTTGTGGAGGGAAGAGACCCAGTACTTC	CASSLWREETQYF
NA	13	TRBV12-3/TRBV12-4	TRBD2	TRBJ2-1	TGTGCCAGCAGGGGTAGCGGGAGCAATGAGCAGTTCTTC	CASRGSGSNEQFF
NA	17	TRBV19	TRBD2	TRBJ2-7	TGTGCCAGTAGTGTCCACGGGACTAGCGGGAGCCCCTACGAGCAGTACTTC	CASSVHGTSGSPYEQYF
NA	13	TRBV5-1	NA	TRBJ1-1	TGCGCCAGCTCCGACAGGAGGAACACTGAAGCTTTCTTT	CASSDRRNTEAFF
NA	14	TRBV20-1	TRBD1	TRBJ1-2	TGCAGTGCTAGTATGAACAGGGGTACCTATGGCTACACCTTC	CSASMNRGTYGYTF
NA	13	TRBV4-3	NA	TRBJ1-1	TGCGCCAGCAGCCTAACGGTAGACACTGAAGCTTTCTTT	CASSLTVDTEAFF
NA	16	TRBV4-3	TRBD1	TRBJ1-4	TGCGCCAGCAGCCAAGATGAGCGGACAGGGGGCGAAAAACTGTTTTTT	CASSQDERTGGEKLFF
NA	14	TRBV24-1	NA	TRBJ2-1	TGTGCCACCCACCAGGGGGGCTCCTACAATGAGCAGTTCTTC	CATHQGGSYNEQFF
NA	13	TRBV19	NA	TRBJ2-7	TGTGCCAGTAGGGAGATGAGCTCCTACGAGCAGTACTTC	CASREMSSYEQYF
NA	18	TRBV9	NA	TRBJ2-1	TGTGCCAGCAGCGTTTTTCAGTTTTCAGGGTTCGGAACTAATGAGCAGTTCTTC	CASSVFQFSGFGTNEQFF
NA	17	TRBV19	NA	TRBJ1-2	TGTGCCAGTAGTATTGATAGGACAGCGATGCTTAACTATGGCTACACCTTC	CASSIDRTAMLNYGYTF
few	13	TRBV6-2/TRBV6-3	NA	TRBJ1-2	TGTGCCAGCAGTTACGGTCACAGCTATGGCTACACCTTC	CASSYGHSYGYTF
once	19	TRBV2	TRBD2	TRBJ2-2	TGTGCCAGCAGTGTTCACGGGACTAGCGGGAGGGCGGGCACCGGGGAGCTGTTTTTT	CASSVHGTSGRAGTGELFF
few	17	TRBV19	NA	TRBJ1-5	TGTGCCAGTAGTATATTTGGCACAGGAACCATCAATCAGCCCCAGCATTTT	CASSIFGTGTINQPQHF
NA	15	TRBV11-1	NA	TRBJ2-7	TGTGCCAGCAGCTTAAGCCGGGACATAGAGTACGAGCAGTACTTC	CASSLSRDIEYEQYF
once	17	TRBV4-3	TRBD1	TRBJ2-2	TGCGCCAGCAGCCGGGCCCACAGGGGGAGAGAAACCGGGGAGCTGTTTTTT	CASSRAHRGRETGELFF
NA	16	TRBV6-5	TRBD2	TRBJ2-1	TGTGCCAGCAGTTACTCCGGCGGGAGGAACTACAATGAGCAGTTCTTC	CASSYSGGRNYNEQFF
NA	15	TRBV20-1	TRBD1	TRBJ1-2	TGCAGTGCTAGTCCGGGACAGACCATAAACTATGGCTACACCTTC	CSASPGQTINYGYTF
NA	15	TRBV7-8	NA	TRBJ2-1	TGTGCCAGCAGCTTTAGCGTGGGACTTTACAATGAGCAGTTCTTC	CASSFSVGLYNEQFF
NA	12	TRBV18	NA	TRBJ1-2	TGTGCCAGCTCACCTCGGGGGTATGGCTACACCTTC	CASSPRGYGYTF
NA	15	TRBV20-1	TRBD2	TRBJ2-1	TGCAGTGCTAGTAGGCCTAGCGGACCCTACAATGAGCAGTTCTTC	CSASRPSGPYNEQFF
NA	13	TRBV11-1	NA	TRBJ1-6	TGTGCCAGCAGCCCTGAACTATCGTCACCCCTCCACTTT	CASSPELSSPLHF
NA	18	TRBV28	NA	TRBJ1-6	TGTGCCAGCAGTAATTACCTGCAGGGAGGGTCCTATAATTCACCCCTCCACTTT	CASSNYLQGGSYNSPLHF
NA	17	TRBV4-2	TRBD1	TRBJ1-1	TGTGCCAGCAGCCAACGCCCCGAGGGACAGATGAACACTGAAGCTTTCTTT	CASSQRPEGQMNTEAFF
NA	15	TRBV9	TRBD1	TRBJ2-5	TGTGCCAGCAGCCTGGGGACAGGCCCCCAAGAGACCCAGTACTTC	CASSLGTGPQETQYF
NA	15	TRBV19	NA	TRBJ1-5	TGTGCCAGTAGTATTTATGGGAGAAACCATCAGCCCCAGCATTTT	CASSIYGRNHQPQHF
NA	16	TRBV6-4	NA	TRBJ2-1	TGTGCCAGCAGTGCTGTCGGAGGGCATGGCTACAATGAGCAGTTCTTC	CASSAVGGHGYNEQFF
NA	18	TRBV7-2	NA	TRBJ2-1	TGTGCCAGCAGCTTAGTCTCTATGACTCAGGGGCTTGGCAATGAGCAGTTCTTC	CASSLVSMTQGLGNEQFF
NA	11	TRBV7-2	NA	TRBJ1-4	TGTGCCAGCAGCGTTCGGGAAAAACTGTTTTTT	CASSVREKLFF
NA	14	TRBV7-2	NA	TRBJ1-1	TGTGCCAGCAGCCAAATCGAGGGGAACACTGAAGCTTTCTTT	CASSQIEGNTEAFF
NA	14	TRBV6-5	NA	TRBJ2-7	TGTGCCAGCAGTCCTGGCTGGCCTCCCTACGAGCAGTACTTC	CASSPGWPPYEQYF